Listed below are T cell receptor beta chains from one sample, sequenced in a study of CD8+CD57+ T cells in acquired aplastic anemia. MiXCR, run by TCRdb on the reads, gives a single entry per CDR3 protein. The sample yields some 190,000 distinct CDR3 sequences, less than 55% seen once. The sequenced material came from sorted CD4+, CD8+, or CD8+CD57+ T cells (not recorded which) from PBMCs. The receptors originated from a human donor in good health. CDR3s include the opening cysteine and the closing phenylalanine or tryptophan.

>TRBJ1-2|TRBV20-1
CSARVEGAYGYTF
>TRBJ2-7|TRBV5-1
CASSLAVGSYEQYF
>TRBJ2-5|TRBV5-1
CASKLGGNSWETQYF
>TRBJ2-3|TRBV7-9
CASSLPGTDTQYF
>TRBJ1-5|TRBV6-1
CASSESWNQPQHF
>TRBJ1-5|TRBV19
CASSARGTGTSSNQPQHF
>TRBJ2-3|TRBV6-2/TRBV6-3
CASSYGTSGSTDTQYF
>TRBJ2-5|TRBV30
CAWAKSYQETQYF
>TRBJ1-2|TRBV20-1
CSARDGAYSGYTF
>TRBJ1-6|TRBV5-5
CASSLDGYSPLHF
>TRBJ1-1|TRBV30
CAWNGQVLNTEAFF
>TRBJ1-6|TRBV11-1
CASSNRDRGRWSPLHF
>TRBJ1-2|TRBV11-2
CASSLIVVPRKLGYTF
>TRBJ1-4|TRBV25-1
CASSMRGGNEKLFF
>TRBJ2-1|TRBV15
CATSSLGFERLFF
>TRBJ2-2|TRBV20-1
CSARRGASLGTGELFF
>TRBJ1-5|TRBV12-3/TRBV12-4
CASSLARFNGNQPQHF
>TRBJ1-4|TRBV4-2
CASSAGQAEGSIFEKLFF
>TRBJ2-7|TRBV2
CASTRGTYEQYF
>TRBJ2-7|TRBV5-1
CASSLRGDEQYF
>TRBJ1-2|TRBV6-1
CASSEKWDYGYTF
>TRBJ2-7|TRBV6-1
CASSERYFPTYEQYF
>TRBJ1-5|TRBV6-5
CASSYDSNQPQHF
>TRBJ2-5|TRBV19
CASSIAGGPTETQYF
>TRBJ2-7|TRBV4-1
CASSQDRVFQNEQYF
>TRBJ2-5|TRBV7-2
CASSAPPQETQYF
>TRBJ1-5|TRBV2
CASKRNQPQHF
>TRBJ1-6|TRBV9
CASSVGQAPAPLHF
>TRBJ2-7|TRBV29-1
CSVVGDRGHPYEQYF
>TRBJ2-3|TRBV20-1
CSAELAGADTQYF
>TRBJ1-1|TRBV19
CASRDPRNFTEALF
>TRBJ1-1|TRBV20-1
CSARNLGRTNTEAFF
>TRBJ1-2|TRBV14
CASSQVGSYGYTF
>TRBJ2-3|TRBV20-1
CSAREPGLLQKGAQYF
>TRBJ1-3|TRBV12-3/TRBV12-4
CASSGAGNTIYF
>TRBJ1-2|TRBV5-1
CASSLLGRTGRDYGYTF
>TRBJ1-6|TRBV2
CASSEAGGSPLHF
>TRBJ2-4|TRBV4-1
CASSHSRTGMGKNIQYF
>TRBJ2-4|TRBV4-2
CASSQQTGHNMDIQYF
>TRBJ2-3|TRBV19
CASIPTGGTDTQYF
>TRBJ2-7|TRBV12-3/TRBV12-4
CASSLVGAYEQYF
>TRBJ2-1|TRBV24-1
CATSDIRRGIHNEQFF
>TRBJ2-7|TRBV7-2
CASSLGVGSYEQYF
>TRBJ1-2|TRBV20-1
CSARDGRQGVYGYTF
>TRBJ2-7|TRBV7-8
CASSLSYSYEQYF
>TRBJ2-4|TRBV28
CASSSWTNKNIQYF